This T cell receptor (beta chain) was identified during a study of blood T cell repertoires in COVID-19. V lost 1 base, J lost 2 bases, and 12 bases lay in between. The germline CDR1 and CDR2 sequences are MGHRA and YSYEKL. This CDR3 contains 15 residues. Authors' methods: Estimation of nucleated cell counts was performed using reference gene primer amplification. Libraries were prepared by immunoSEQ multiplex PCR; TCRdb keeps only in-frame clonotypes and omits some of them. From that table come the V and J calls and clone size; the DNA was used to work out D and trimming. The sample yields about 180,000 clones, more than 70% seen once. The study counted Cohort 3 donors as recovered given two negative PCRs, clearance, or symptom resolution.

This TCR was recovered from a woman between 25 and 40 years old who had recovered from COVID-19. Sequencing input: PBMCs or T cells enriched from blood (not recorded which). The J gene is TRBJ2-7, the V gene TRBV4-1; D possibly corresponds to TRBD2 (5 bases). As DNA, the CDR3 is TGCGCCAGCAGCCAAGCGTCGACTAACACCTACGAGCAGTACTTC. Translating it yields CASSQASTNTYEQYF.